This TCR beta chain appears in the sequencing data of a study of Ad26.COV2.S vaccination and SARS-CoV-2 variants. For the study at large: Recipients of Ad26.COV2.S got it intramuscularly, once or twice 56 days apart.

As regards this clone: The antigen is unknown.

Treatment meaning: roughly 18 received Ad26.COV2.S at low or high dose, single or two shots; about five received placebo; per-sample allocation not given. The investigators took samples on day 63 after the first vaccine or placebo injection. Aged 18-55 years, donor was enrolled in Boston around 2020. Findings and caveats of the study: The authors reported substantial breadth in spike-specific CD8+ and CD4+ T cell responses after vaccination. It is possible that the TCR breadth and depth analyses underestimated the total T cell responses.

Germline V gives CDR1 MNHEY, CDR2 SVGAGI. Trimming removed 6 bases from V and 4 bases from J, with 9 bases in between. The CDR3 runs 13 residues. The data were produced by immunoSEQ multiplex PCR, yet TCRdb's version contains in-frame clones alone and is incomplete. Of about 680,000 clones detected, around 90% appear once; the ten largest clones hold over 1.3%. The sample consisted of peripheral blood, taken in a trial of Ad26.COV2.S vaccine versus placebo. The J gene is TRBJ2-2, the V gene TRBV6-5; D possibly corresponds to TRBD2 (6 bases). The clonotype originates from a person between 18 and 65 years old who received the Ad26.COV2.S COVID-19 vaccine or a placebo. As DNA, the CDR3 is TGTGCCAGCAGCATGACTAGCACCGGGGAGCTGTTTTTT. This gives the protein CASSMTSTGELFF.